These 27 T cell receptor beta chains were sequenced from one sample in a study of blood T cell repertoires in COVID-19. Repertoires were generated with immunoSEQ multiplex PCR, while TCRdb's copy carries only in-frame clones and drops some. The sample contains hundreds of thousands of clones, around 86% of which appear only once. Sequencing was carried out using peripheral blood. The receptors shown here come from a woman aged 45 to 65 with COVID-19, enrolled during active disease.

The chain recombines TRBV29-1 with TRBJ2-1; 13 bases agree with TRBD2. Germline V lookup: CDR1 SQVTM, CDR2 ANQGSEA. The trim removed 2 bases at V and 7 bases at J, leaving 8 bases unmatched. CDR3 size: 16 residues. The CDR3 region is CSVEPDKGLAGNEQFF. CDR3 nucleotide sequence: TGCAGCGTTGAACCGGATAAGGGACTAGCGGGGAATGAGCAGTTCTTC.

The J gene is TRBJ2-2, the V gene TRBV10-3; TRBD1 agrees at 11 bases. Germline trimming cut 6 bases from V and 1 base from J; bases unmatched to any gene: 4. The CDR3 has 16 residues. Germline CDR1 ENHRY, CDR2 SYGVKD. CDR3 sequence reads: CAISSGTGGNTGELFF. CDR3 nucleotide sequence: TGTGCCATCAGCTCCGGGACAGGGGGGAACACCGGGGAGCTGTTTTTT.

The rearrangement links TRBV5-4 to TRBJ2-7, with a tentative D call TRBD2 (5 bases). The CDR3 sequence is 16 residues long. The germline V gene encodes CDR1 SGHNT and CDR2 YYREEE (reference sequence). V shed 4 bases and J shed 4 bases, with 21 bases lying between them. Written as DNA, the CDR3 is TGTGCCAGCAGCACCGAGGGCCCAGCTCTTCCTTACGAGCAGTACTTC. This sequence encodes CASSTEGPALPYEQYF.

The V call is TRBV2, the J call TRBJ2-1; TRBD1 matches at 10 bases. Germline V gene data show CDR1 as SNHLY and CDR2 as FYNNEI. This CDR3 has 17 amino acids. The junction had 10 bases not matched to a gene; V was cut back by 4 bases and J by 4 bases. CDR3 DNA: TGTGCCAGCAGTGGACCGTCCCGGGACAGGGGTTACAATGAGCAGTTCTTC. The encoded protein is CASSGPSRDRGYNEQFF. Full variable domain (remainder filled in from reference TRBV2 and TRBJ2-1): EPEVTQTPSHQVTQMGQEVILRCVPISNHLYFYWYRQILGQKVEFLVSFYNNEISEKSEIFDDQFSVERPDGSNFTLKIRSTKLEDSAMYFCASSGPSRDRGYNEQFFGPGTRLTVL.

The chain employs TRBV19 and TRBJ2-5; TRBD1 matches 9 bases. Germline CDR1 LNHDA, CDR2 SQIVND (reference sequence). The CDR3 runs to 17 residues. J gave up 5 bases and V 4 bases, and 14 bases lay outside the gene matches. The CDR3, as DNA: TGTGCCAGTAGTAATTTAATCCCGGACAGGGGTCTGGAGACCCAGTACTTC. It yields the protein CASSNLIPDRGLETQYF.

The chain couples TRBV2 to TRBJ2-1, with a possible D match to TRBD1 (6 bases). Per germline, CDR1 SNHLY and CDR2 FYNNEI. The CDR3 sequence is 13 residues long. V lost 11 bases and J 2 bases, leaving 13 bases between the germline ends. The CDR3 DNA reads as TGTGCCGACAAAGGGACACCCTACAATGAGCAGTTCTTC. Its protein is CADKGTPYNEQFF.

The chain combines TRBV20-1 with TRBJ1-2; no clear D. The germline CDR1 and CDR2 sequences are DFQATT and SNEGSKA (reference sequence). The ends were cut back, 1 base at V and 5 bases at J, with 5 bases in the middle. The CDR3 runs 11 residues. In DNA, the CDR3 is TGCAGTGCTAGAGCCAGATATGGCTACACCTTC. This encodes CSARARYGYTF.

The rearrangement joins TRBV18 to TRBJ1-5; tentatively, D is TRBD1 (5 bases). This CDR3 region has 18 residues. The germline V and J ends were trimmed by 0 bases and 1 base, with 16 bases remaining between them. CDR1 is KGHSH and CDR2 is LQKENI in the germline V gene. The CDR3 sequence is CASSPPGLAAGSNQPQHF. In DNA form, the CDR3 reads TGTGCCAGCTCACCACCGGGTTTGGCGGCAGGGAGCAATCAGCCCCAGCATTTT.

The chain combines TRBV28 with TRBJ1-5; D may be TRBD1 (5 bases). CDR3 length: 12 residues. CDR1 MDHEN and CDR2 SYDVKM come from the germline V gene. Trimming removed 7 bases from V and 6 bases from J, with 10 bases in between. CDR3 coding DNA: TGTGCCAGCACCGTAAGGGGTCAGCCCCAGCATTTT. Encoded protein: CASTVRGQPQHF.

This chain links TRBV5-8 with TRBJ1-1; D is unclear. Germline loops: CDR1 SGHTS, CDR2 YDEGEE. Trimming took off 0 bases at V and 0 bases at J, with 3 bases between the two ends. The CDR3 has 13 residues. The CDR3 spells CASSLGMNTEAFF. The CDR3 coding sequence is TGTGCCAGCAGCTTGGGTATGAACACTGAAGCTTTCTTT. The full variable domain, with the rest looked up from reference TRBV5-8 and TRBJ1-1, is EAGVTQSPTHLIKTRGQQATLRCSPISGHTSVYWYQQALGLGLQFLLWYDEGEERNRGNFPPRFSGRQFPNYSSELNVNALELEDSALYLCASSLGMNTEAFFGQGTRLTVV.

The rearrangement uses TRBV15 and TRBJ1-1; possibly TRBD1 for D (5 bases). The V gene's germline CDR1 is LNHNV and CDR2 YYDKDF (reference sequence). The CDR3 has 15 residues. V was shortened by 0 bases and J by 3 bases, with 11 bases between the two germline ends. CDR3 in amino acids: CATSRDRGSDTEAFF. CDR3 coding DNA: TGTGCCACCAGCAGAGATAGGGGTTCGGACACTGAAGCTTTCTTT. Looking up the rest from reference TRBV15 and TRBJ1-1 gives the full variable domain: DAMVIQNPRYQVTQFGKPVTLSCSQTLNHNVMYWYQQKSSQAPKLLFHYYDKDFNNEADTPDNFQSRRPNTSFCFLDIRSPGLGDTAMYLCATSRDRGSDTEAFFGQGTRLTVV.

The rearrangement uses TRBV19 and TRBJ2-3, with 7 bases matching TRBD2. Germline V lookup: CDR1 LNHDA, CDR2 SQIVND (reference sequence). The V and J ends lost 7 bases and 0 bases, in that order; junction bases with no gene match: 1. This CDR3 has 13 residues. For the CDR3, the DNA is TGTGCCAGTATGGGACTAAGCACAGATACGCAGTATTTT. This gives the protein CASMGLSTDTQYF.

V and J are TRBV9 and TRBJ2-1; D perhaps matches TRBD2 (5 bases). Germline-derived CDR1 and CDR2 are SGDLS and YYNGEE. CDR3 size: 15 residues. V shed 0 bases and J shed 7 bases, with 14 bases lying between them. CDR3 DNA: TGTGCCAGCAGCGTAGGTGCGGGTAATCAGAATGAGCAGTTCTTC. It translates to CASSVGAGNQNEQFF.

This clone was seen only once. The chain uses TRBV6-5 and TRBJ1-1; D perhaps matches TRBD1 (6 bases). CDR1 is MNHEY, CDR2 SVGAGI, per germline. This CDR3 is 14 amino acids long. Trimming removed 7 bases at V and 2 bases at J, with 14 bases between. The chain's CDR3 is CASNPTGYNTEAFF. Here the CDR3 DNA reads TGTGCCAGCAATCCTACAGGGTACAACACTGAAGCTTTCTTT.

The chain couples TRBV28 to TRBJ1-5; no reliable D call. The germline V gene has CDR1 MDHEN and CDR2 SYDVKM. The CDR3 totals 12 residues. V lost 8 bases, J lost 1 base, and 6 bases lay in between. CDR3 DNA sequence: TGTGCCAGCCACTCGAGCAATCAGCCCCAGCATTTT. It specifies CASHSSNQPQHF.

This clone was observed a single time. The chain carries TRBV6-1 and TRBJ1-4; TRBD1 might be the D (6 bases). This CDR3 contains 16 residues. CDR1 is MNHNS and CDR2 is SASEGT in the germline V gene. The V end was cut by 3 bases, the J end by 1 base, with 12 bases between. The CDR3 nucleotides read TGTGCCAGCAGTGAGCTTCAGGGGTTAACTAATGAAAAACTGTTTTTT. Translation: CASSELQGLTNEKLFF.

The V gene is TRBV29-1, the J gene TRBJ2-1, with 10 bases matching TRBD2. Per the germline V gene, CDR1 is SQVTM and CDR2 is ANQGSEA. With V trimmed by 4 bases and J by 7 bases, 1 base remained unmatched. The CDR3 has 12 residues. CDR3 nucleotides: TGCAGCGTTGCGGGACTAGCGAATGAGCAGTTCTTC. It is translated as CSVAGLANEQFF.

This CDR3 is CASSLRGLGEQYF. CDR3 nucleotides: TGTGCCAGCAGTCTCAGGGGGTTGGGGGAGCAGTACTTC. The chain has TRBV12-3 or TRBV12-4 and TRBJ2-7; 7 bases line up with TRBD1. This CDR3 comprises 13 residues. V was pared by 5 bases and J by 7 bases, with 8 bases of the junction left unmatched.

The chain couples TRBV2 to TRBJ2-3; possible D gene TRBD2, 5 bases. Trimming removed 6 bases from V and 2 bases from J, with 15 bases in between. Per germline, CDR1 SNHLY and CDR2 FYNNEI. The CDR3 extends over 15 amino acids. The CDR3 DNA is TGTGCCAGCAGGGTTAGGAGCGGACCCACAGATACGCAGTATTTT. Encoded protein: CASRVRSGPTDTQYF.

This chain connects TRBV3-1 (or the pseudogene TRBV3-2) to TRBJ2-7; D is possibly TRBD1 (5 bases). V lost 4 bases and J lost 4, with 8 bases in between. The length of the CDR3 is 12 residues. In germline, CDR1 is LGHDT, CDR2 YNNKEL (reference sequence). CDR3 in amino acids: CASSLGVYEQYF. In nucleotides, the CDR3 is TGTGCCAGCAGCCTAGGGGTTTACGAGCAGTACTTC.

The chain employs TRBV7-2 and TRBJ2-2, with 9 positions matching TRBD1. CDR3 length: 15 residues. The germline V gene has CDR1 SGHTA and CDR2 FQGNSA. V shed 6 bases, J shed 5 bases, and the junction held 7 bases outside the gene matches. This chain's CDR3 is CASRTGQGKTGELFF. In DNA form, the CDR3 reads TGTGCCAGCAGAACGGGACAGGGAAAAACCGGGGAGCTGTTTTTT.

V is TRBV7-3 and J is TRBJ1-6, with D possibly matching TRBD1 (5 bases). The length of the CDR3 is 15 residues. Germline loops: CDR1 SGHTA, CDR2 FQGTGA. V shed 2 bases and J shed 1 base, with 6 bases lying between them. The CDR3 nucleotides are TGTGCCAGCAGCTTACGACAGTCCTATAATTCACCCCTCCACTTT. It encodes CASSLRQSYNSPLHF. The full variable domain, completed using reference TRBV7-3 and TRBJ1-6, is GAGVSQTPSNKVTEKGKYVELRCDPISGHTALYWYRQSLGQGPEFLIYFQGTGAADDSGLPNDRFFAVRPEGSVSTLKIQRTERGDSAVYLCASSLRQSYNSPLHFGNGTRLTVT.

The rearrangement links TRBV5-8 to TRBJ2-1; 8 bases are a match to TRBD2. Trimming took 0 bases from V and 8 from J; bases not matched to a gene: 7. The CDR3 extends over 15 amino acids. The germline CDR1 and CDR2 sequences are SGHTS and YDEGEE. The CDR3 protein is CASSLAGGRTDEQFF. In nucleotides, the CDR3 is TGTGCCAGCAGCTTGGCGGGAGGGAGAACCGATGAGCAGTTCTTC.

The chain employs TRBV6-1 and TRBJ2-1; TRBD2 aligns across 15 bases. The germline V gene encodes CDR1 MNHNS and CDR2 SASEGT. After removal of 1 base from V and 7 bases from J, the junction contained 2 bases not matched to a gene. This CDR3 is built from 16 residues. CDR3 coding DNA: TGTGCCAGCAGTGAAGACGGGACTAGCGGGAGGAATGAGCAGTTCTTC. Amino acids: CASSEDGTSGRNEQFF.

V usage is TRBV19 and J usage is TRBJ1-1; D perhaps matches TRBD1 (5 bases). Germline V lookup: CDR1 LNHDA, CDR2 SQIVND (reference sequence). The CDR3 has 13 amino acids. Between the trimmed V and J ends, which lost 2 bases and 5 bases, there was a span of 9 bases. The CDR3 loop is CASSILRGTEAFF. The CDR3 DNA sequence: TGTGCCAGTAGTATACTTCGGGGGACTGAAGCTTTCTTT.

The gene calls are TRBV11-2 and TRBJ1-1; 11 positions agree with TRBD1. With V trimmed by 5 bases and J by 6 bases, 17 bases remained unmatched. The CDR3 covers 18 residues. CDR1 is SGHAT and CDR2 is FQNNGV in the germline V gene. Here the CDR3 reads CASSPFPGTGGTLSEAFF. The CDR3 bases are TGTGCCAGCAGCCCATTTCCCGGGACAGGGGGAACTCTCTCTGAAGCTTTCTTT.

The chain recombines TRBV2 with TRBJ1-1; D unclear. The CDR3 runs 14 residues. Germline CDR1 is SNHLY and CDR2 is FYNNEI. V lost 8 bases, J lost 2 bases, and 15 bases lay in between. CDR3 in DNA: TGTGCCAGCGGGCGTTTTGATGTTAACACTGAAGCTTTCTTT. This codes for CASGRFDVNTEAFF.